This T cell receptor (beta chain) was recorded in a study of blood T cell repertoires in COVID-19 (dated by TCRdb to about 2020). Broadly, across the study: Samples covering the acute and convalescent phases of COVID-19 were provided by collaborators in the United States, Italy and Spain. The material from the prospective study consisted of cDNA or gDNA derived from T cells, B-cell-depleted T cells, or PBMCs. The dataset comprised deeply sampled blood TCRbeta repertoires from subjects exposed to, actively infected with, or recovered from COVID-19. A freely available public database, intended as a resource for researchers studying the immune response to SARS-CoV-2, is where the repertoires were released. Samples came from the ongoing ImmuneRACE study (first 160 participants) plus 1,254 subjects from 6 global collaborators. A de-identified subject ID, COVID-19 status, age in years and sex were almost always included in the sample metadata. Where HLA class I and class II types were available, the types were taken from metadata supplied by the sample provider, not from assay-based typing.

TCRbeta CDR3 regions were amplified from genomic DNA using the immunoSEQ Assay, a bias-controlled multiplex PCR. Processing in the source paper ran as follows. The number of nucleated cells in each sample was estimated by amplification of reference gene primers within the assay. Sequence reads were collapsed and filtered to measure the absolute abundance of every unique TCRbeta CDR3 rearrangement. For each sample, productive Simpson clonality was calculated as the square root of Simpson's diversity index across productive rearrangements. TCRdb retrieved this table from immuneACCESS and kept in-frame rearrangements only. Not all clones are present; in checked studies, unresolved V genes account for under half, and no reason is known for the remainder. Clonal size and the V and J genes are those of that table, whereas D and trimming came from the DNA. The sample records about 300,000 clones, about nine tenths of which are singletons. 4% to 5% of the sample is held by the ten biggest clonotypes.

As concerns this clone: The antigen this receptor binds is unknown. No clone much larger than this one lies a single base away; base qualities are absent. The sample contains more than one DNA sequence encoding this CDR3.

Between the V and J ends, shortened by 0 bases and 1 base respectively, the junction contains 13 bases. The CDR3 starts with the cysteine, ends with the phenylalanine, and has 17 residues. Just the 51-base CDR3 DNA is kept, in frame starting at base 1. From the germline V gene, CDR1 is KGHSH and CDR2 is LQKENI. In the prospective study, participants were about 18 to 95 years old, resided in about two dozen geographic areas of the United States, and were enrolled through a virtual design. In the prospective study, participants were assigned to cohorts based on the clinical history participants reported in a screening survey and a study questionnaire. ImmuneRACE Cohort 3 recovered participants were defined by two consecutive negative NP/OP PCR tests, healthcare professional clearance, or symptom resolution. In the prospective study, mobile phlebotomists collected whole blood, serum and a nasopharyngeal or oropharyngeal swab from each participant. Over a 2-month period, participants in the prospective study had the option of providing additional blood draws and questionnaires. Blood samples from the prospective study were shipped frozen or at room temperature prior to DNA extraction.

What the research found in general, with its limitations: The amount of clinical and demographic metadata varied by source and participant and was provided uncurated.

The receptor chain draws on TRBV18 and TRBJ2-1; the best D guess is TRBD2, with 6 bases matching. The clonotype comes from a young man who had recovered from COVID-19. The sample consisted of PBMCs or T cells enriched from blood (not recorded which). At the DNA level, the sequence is TGTGCCAGCTCACCACCGTTGGGGGGTGGGTCCTACAATGAGCAGTTCTTC. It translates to CASSPPLGGGSYNEQFF.